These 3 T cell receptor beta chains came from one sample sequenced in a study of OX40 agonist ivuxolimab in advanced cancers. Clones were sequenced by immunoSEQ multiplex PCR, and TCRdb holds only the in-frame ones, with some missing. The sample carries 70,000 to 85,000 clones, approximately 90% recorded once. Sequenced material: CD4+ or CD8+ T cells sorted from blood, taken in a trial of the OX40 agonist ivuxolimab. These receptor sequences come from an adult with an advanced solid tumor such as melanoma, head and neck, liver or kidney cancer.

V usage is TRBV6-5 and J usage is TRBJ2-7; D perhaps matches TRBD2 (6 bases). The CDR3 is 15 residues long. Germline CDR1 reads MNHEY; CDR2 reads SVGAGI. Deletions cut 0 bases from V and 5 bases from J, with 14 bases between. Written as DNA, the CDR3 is TGTGCCAGCAGTTACTCTGGGGGGAAGGGTAACGAGCAGTACTTC. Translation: CASSYSGGKGNEQYF.

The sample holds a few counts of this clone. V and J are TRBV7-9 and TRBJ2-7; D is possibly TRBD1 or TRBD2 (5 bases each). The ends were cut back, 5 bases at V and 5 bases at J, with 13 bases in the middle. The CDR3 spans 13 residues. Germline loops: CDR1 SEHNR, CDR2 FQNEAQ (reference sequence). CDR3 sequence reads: CASSPSGTHEQYF. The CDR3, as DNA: TGTGCCAGCAGCCCGTCGGGGACCCACGAGCAGTACTTC.

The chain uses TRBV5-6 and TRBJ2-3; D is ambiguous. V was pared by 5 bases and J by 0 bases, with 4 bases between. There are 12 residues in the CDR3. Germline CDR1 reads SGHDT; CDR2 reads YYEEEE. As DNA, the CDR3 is TGTGCCAGCAGAATTAGCACAGATACGCAGTATTTT. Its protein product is CASRISTDTQYF. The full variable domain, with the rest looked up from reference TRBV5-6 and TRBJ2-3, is DAGVTQSPTHLIKTRGQQVTLRCSPKSGHDTVSWYQQALGQGPQFIFQYYEEEERQRGNFPDRFSGHQFPNYSSELNVNALLLGDSALYLCASRISTDTQYFGPGTRLTVL.